This T cell receptor (beta chain) was sequenced for a study of blood T cell repertoires in COVID-19. About the study: Donors in the United States, Italy and Spain gave samples during acute or convalescent COVID-19.

Participants' reported clinical history set cohort assignment. Sequencing was performed with immunoSEQ multiplex PCR; in TCRdb, only in-frame clones are kept and a portion is missing. Altogether about 270,000 clones are present, 80% to 90% being singletons, with the ten largest covering 2.4%. The material sequenced was PBMCs or T cells enriched from blood (not recorded which). The source is a woman between 18 and 30 years old who had recovered from COVID-19.

DNA of the CDR3: TGTGCCTGGAGTTATATGGGGACTACTACCGGGGAGCTGTTTTTT. It is translated as CAWSYMGTTTGELFF. The chain carries TRBV30 and TRBJ2-2, with TRBD2 identical over 7 bases. Trimming removed 2 bases from V and 5 bases from J; junction bases left unmatched: 8. Germline values: CDR1 GTSNPN, CDR2 SVGIG (reference sequence). The CDR3 has 15 residues.